Here is one TCR beta chain with its context. V trimming: 6 bases; J trimming: 2 bases; junction bases outside the gene matches: 4. This CDR3 spans 12 amino acids. The germline CDR1 and CDR2 sequences are GTSNPN and SVGIG (reference sequence). This sample was included in a study of control samples from healthy donors and cancer patients. Some clones are missing from TCRdb's copy, which holds only in-frame ones; the method was immunoSEQ multiplex PCR. The sample shows under 95,000 clones, approximately 80% of them seen only once. The sequenced sample was blood. The V gene is TRBV30, the J gene TRBJ2-7; 7 bases match TRBD2. This TCR came from a man aged 50 to 59 in good health. Here the CDR3 DNA reads TGTGCCTGCGGCGGGAGAACCTACGAGCAGTACTTC. Amino acids: CACGGRTYEQYF. Based on the CDR3 plus reference TRBV30 and TRBJ2-7, the full variable domain is SQTIHQWPATLVQPVGSPLSLECTVEGTSNPNLYWYRQAAGRGLQLLFYSVGIGQISSEVPQNLSASRPQDRQFILSSKKLLLSDSGFYLCACGGRTYEQYFGPGTRLTVT.